This T cell receptor (beta chain) came from a study of post-analysis software for immune sequencing data. The overall study: Recorded disease courses covered relapsing-remitting, secondary progressive and progressive-relapsing multiple sclerosis. Some patients had no subtype annotation.

Unique-molecular-identifier-tagged TCR beta cDNA libraries were used. TCRdb recomputed calls from the PCR reads with MiXCR, one row per CDR3 protein. The sample records roughly 410,000 distinct CDR3 sequences, around a third being singletons. Study-wide results and caveats: Higher frequency in patients than in controls was seen for roughly five TRBV segments, with TRBV5-6, TRBV5-1 and TRBV20-1 among them. Multiple sclerosis patients showed significantly lower normalized Chao1 diversity than controls did. Same-batch preparations were strongly co-clustered by F measure.

Germline lookup yields CDR1 SQVTM and CDR2 ANQGSEA. The CDR3 totals 16 residues. Unmatched junction bases numbered 13, after V lost 5 bases and J lost 4 bases. This clonotype was seen only a few times. Its specificity is unknown. The rearrangement joins TRBV29-1 to TRBJ2-1, with 8 bases identical to TRBD1. The source is a girl aged 5-17 years with multiple sclerosis. Sequenced sample: blood. CDR3 sequence: CSVTTFGQGRYNEQFF. CDR3 DNA: TGCAGCGTTACCACCTTTGGACAGGGACGATACAATGAGCAGTTCTTC.